The rows below give T cell receptor beta chains drawn from one sample of a study of control samples from healthy donors and cancer patients. Some clones are missing from TCRdb's copy, which holds only in-frame ones; the method was immunoSEQ multiplex PCR. The sample has 160,000 or so clones, approximately 90% seen once. The source material was blood. These receptors were taken from a woman under 40 in good health. Each CDR3 is given without its conserved first and last residue. The size entry is marked missing in some rows and otherwise reads once, few, many or a size class.

TRBJ2-7 TRBV7-9 NA ASSVPARGAGVSYEQY
TRBJ1-2 TRBV3-1/TRBV3-2 NA ASSQEAFPDLYGYT
TRBJ2-2 TRBV4-1 once ASSQEGMGGTGELF
TRBJ1-1 TRBV3-1/TRBV3-2 few ASSQMGAGDTEAF
TRBJ2-7 TRBV6-5 once ASSYGTLVYEQY
TRBJ1-4 TRBV7-8 NA ASSRPRDRSHEKLF
TRBJ2-1 TRBV7-3 NA ASSLGTRNYNEQF
TRBJ2-7 TRBV7-2 NA ASSLGRRTALTYEQY
TRBJ1-2 TRBV6-5 NA ASRGNKGYT
TRBJ2-7 TRBV11-3 once ASSYGTAGEQY
TRBJ2-7 TRBV5-1 NA ASQQGLAVSYEQY
TRBJ2-7 TRBV6-6 NA ASSRGVDEQY
TRBJ2-1 TRBV6-5 NA ASRRGPNNEQF
TRBJ2-1 TRBV12-3/TRBV12-4 NA ASQREYNEQF
TRBJ2-3 TRBV7-3 NA ASSFRTVTDTQY